Here is one T cell receptor (beta chain) with its context. Generated by immunoSEQ multiplex PCR, the TCRdb table keeps only in-frame clones and is missing some. The sample lists tens of thousands of clones, nearly 97% occurring once. The CDR3 totals 14 residues. Germline V gene lookup returns CDR1 MDHEN and CDR2 SYDVKM. Trimming left V 6 bases short and J 0 bases short, with 12 bases between. The entry originates in a study of T cells in tuberculosis. The chain employs TRBV28 and TRBJ2-7; a weak D match, TRBD2 (6 bases). This receptor was taken from a donor between 10 and 35 years old with latent tuberculosis or without tuberculosis infection. The specimen sequenced was PBMCs. CDR3 residues: CASRSGGYSYEQYF. DNA for the CDR3: TGTGCCAGCAGGTCCGGGGGTTACTCCTACGAGCAGTACTTC.